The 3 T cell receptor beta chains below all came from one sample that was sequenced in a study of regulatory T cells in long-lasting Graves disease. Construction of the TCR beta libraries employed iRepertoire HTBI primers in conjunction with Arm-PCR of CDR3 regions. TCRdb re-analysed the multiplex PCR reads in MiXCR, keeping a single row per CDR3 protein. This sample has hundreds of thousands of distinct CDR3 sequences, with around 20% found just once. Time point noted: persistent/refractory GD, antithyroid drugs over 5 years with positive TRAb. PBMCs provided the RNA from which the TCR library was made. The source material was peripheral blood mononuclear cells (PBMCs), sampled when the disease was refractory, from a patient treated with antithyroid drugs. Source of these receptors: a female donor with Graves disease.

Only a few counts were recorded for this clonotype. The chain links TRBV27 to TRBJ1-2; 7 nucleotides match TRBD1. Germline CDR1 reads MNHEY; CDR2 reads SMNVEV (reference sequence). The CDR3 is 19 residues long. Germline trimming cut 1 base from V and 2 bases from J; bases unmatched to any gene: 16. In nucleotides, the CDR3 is TGTGCCAGCAGTTTATACCCTCAGGGGGTGGGGGGAAAAAACTATGGCTACACCTTC. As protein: CASSLYPQGVGGKNYGYTF.

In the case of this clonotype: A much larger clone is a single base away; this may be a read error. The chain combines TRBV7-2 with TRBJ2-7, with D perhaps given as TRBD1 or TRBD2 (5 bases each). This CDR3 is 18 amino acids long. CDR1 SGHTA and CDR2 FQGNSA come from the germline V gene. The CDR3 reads CASNLASASDPGIFEQYF. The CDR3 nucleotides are TGTGCCAGCAACTTAGCGTCCGCCTCAGACCCAGGGATTTTCGAGCAGTACTTC.

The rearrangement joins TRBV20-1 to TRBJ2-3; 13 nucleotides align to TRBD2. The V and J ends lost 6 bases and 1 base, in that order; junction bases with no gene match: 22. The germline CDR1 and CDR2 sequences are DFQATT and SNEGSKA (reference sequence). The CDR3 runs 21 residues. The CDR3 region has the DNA TGCAGTGCGTCGGGGGACAATTATCGGACTAGCGGGAGTCTCCGCACAGATACGCAGTATTTT. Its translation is CSASGDNYRTSGSLRTDTQYF.